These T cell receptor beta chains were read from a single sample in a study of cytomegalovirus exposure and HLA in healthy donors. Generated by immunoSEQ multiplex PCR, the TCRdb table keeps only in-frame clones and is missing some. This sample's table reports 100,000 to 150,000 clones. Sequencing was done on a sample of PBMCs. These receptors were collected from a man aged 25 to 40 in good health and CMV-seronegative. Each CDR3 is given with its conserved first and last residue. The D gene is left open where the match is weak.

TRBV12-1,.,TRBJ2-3,TGTGCCAGCAGCTTTGCACGGGACTCTTCCACAGATACGCAGTATTTT,CASSFARDSSTDTQYF
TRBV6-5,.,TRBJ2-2,TGTGCCAGCAGTTACAATCGGGAGACCGGGGAGCTGTTTTTT,CASSYNRETGELFF
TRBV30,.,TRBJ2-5,TGTGCCTGGAGGGGAGACCAAGAGACCCAGTACTTC,CAWRGDQETQYF
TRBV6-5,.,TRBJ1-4,TGTGCCAGCAGCCTCGTAAAGGGGGGGCTCTTGATTTTT,CASSLVKGGLLIF
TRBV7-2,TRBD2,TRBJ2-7,TGTGCCAGCAGCTTCCTAGCGGGAGTAGCCAACGAGCAGTACTTC,CASSFLAGVANEQYF
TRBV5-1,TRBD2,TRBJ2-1,TGCGCCAGCAGCCCCGGACTAGCGCAGTACAATGAGCAGTTCTTC,CASSPGLAQYNEQFF
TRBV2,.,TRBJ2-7,TGTGCCAGCATTCCTCGGAGGAATGAGCAGTACTTC,CASIPRRNEQYF
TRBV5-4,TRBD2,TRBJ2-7,TGTGCCAGCAGCCTTGTAGCGGGAGGGCCGAGTAACGAGCAGTACTTC,CASSLVAGGPSNEQYF
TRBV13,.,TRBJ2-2,TGTGCCAGCAGCGTAGACGGTTTTACCGGGGAGCTGTTTTTT,CASSVDGFTGELFF
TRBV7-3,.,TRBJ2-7,TGTGCCAGCAGGGTTACGGGACACCCCTACGAGCAGTACTTC,CASRVTGHPYEQYF
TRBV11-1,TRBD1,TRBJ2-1,TGTGCCAGCAATAAGGGGACAGACTACAATGAGCAGTTCTTC,CASNKGTDYNEQFF
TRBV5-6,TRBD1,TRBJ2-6,TGTGCCAGCAGTTCCGGGACAGAGCCTGGGGCCAACGTCCTGACTTTC,CASSSGTEPGANVLTF
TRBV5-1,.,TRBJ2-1,TGCGCCAGCAGCTTTTGGACTGAGACATACAATGAGCAGTTCTTC,CASSFWTETYNEQFF
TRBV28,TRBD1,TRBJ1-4,TGTGCCAGCAGTCGGACAGGGGTGAATGAAAAACTGTTTTTT,CASSRTGVNEKLFF
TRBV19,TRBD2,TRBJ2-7,TGTGCCAGTAGTATGGTCACTAGCGGATACGAGCAGTACTTC,CASSMVTSGYEQYF
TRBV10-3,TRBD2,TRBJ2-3,TGTGCCATTAGGACTAGCGGGAGGGCCGAAGATACGCAGTATTTT,CAIRTSGRAEDTQYF
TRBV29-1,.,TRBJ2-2,TGCAGCGTGGCCTTTGAACCGAACACCGGGGAGCTGTTTTTT,CSVAFEPNTGELFF
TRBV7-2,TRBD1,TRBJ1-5,TGTGCCAGCAGCACAGACAGGGCTACTCAGCCCCAGCATTTT,CASSTDRATQPQHF
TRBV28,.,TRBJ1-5,TGTGCCAGCAGCAAAACAGCATATAGCAATCAGCCCCAGCATTTT,CASSKTAYSNQPQHF
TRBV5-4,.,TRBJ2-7,TGTGCCAGCAGCGTCGCCGGGACTTCAACCTACGAGCAGTACTTC,CASSVAGTSTYEQYF
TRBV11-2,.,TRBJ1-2,TGTGCCAGCAGCCCGACCCAGGGAGGTGGCTACACCTTC,CASSPTQGGGYTF
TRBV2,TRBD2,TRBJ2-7,TGTGCCAGCAAGATAGCGGGGGGCTACGAGCAGTACTTC,CASKIAGGYEQYF
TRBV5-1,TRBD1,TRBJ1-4,TGCGCCAGCACCTTGGGACAGGGAGATGAAAAACTGTTTTTT,CASTLGQGDEKLFF
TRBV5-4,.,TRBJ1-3,TGTGCCAGCAGCCCCAAACCACAGGGCTCTGGAAACACCATATATTTT,CASSPKPQGSGNTIYF
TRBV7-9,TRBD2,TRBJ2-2,TGTGCCAGCAGCTTCTGGACTAGGGGAACCGGGGAGCTGTTTTTT,CASSFWTRGTGELFF
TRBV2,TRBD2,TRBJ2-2,TGTGCCAGCATTGGGGGGGGCACCGGGGAGCTGTTTTTT,CASIGGGTGELFF
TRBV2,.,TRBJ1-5,TGTGCCAGCAGTGAAGGCGGGGGAAGTCAGCCCCAGCATTTT,CASSEGGGSQPQHF
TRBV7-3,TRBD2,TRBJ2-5,TGTGCCAGCAGCTTAACGTTCGGCGGGGGGACCCAGTACTTC,CASSLTFGGGTQYF
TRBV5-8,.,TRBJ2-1,TGTGCCAGCAGCTCCCTCCGGTATGAGCAGTTCTTC,CASSSLRYEQFF
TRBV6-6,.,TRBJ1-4,TGTGCCAGCATGAGCGGGACTGAAAAACTGTTTTTT,CASMSGTEKLFF
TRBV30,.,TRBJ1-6,TGTGCCTGGAGGAGGACTGGGAGCTCCTATAATTCACCCCTCCACTTT,CAWRRTGSSYNSPLHF
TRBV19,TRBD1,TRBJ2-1,TGTGCCAGTAGCAAACAGGGGATGCAGGTTGAGCAGTTCTTC,CASSKQGMQVEQFF
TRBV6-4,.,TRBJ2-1,TGTGCCAGCAGTCCGGGAGGAGGGGGAAATGAGCAGTTCTTC,CASSPGGGGNEQFF
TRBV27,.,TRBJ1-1,TGTGCCAGCAGACGGGGATCATCGAACACTGAAGCTTTCTTT,CASRRGSSNTEAFF
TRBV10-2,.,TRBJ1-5,TGCGCCAGCAGTGACCCGAATCAGCCCCAGCATTTT,CASSDPNQPQHF
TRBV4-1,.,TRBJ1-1,TGCGCCAGCAGCCCAGGTACGAACACTGAAGCTTTCTTT,CASSPGTNTEAFF
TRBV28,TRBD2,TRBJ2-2,TGTGCCAGCAGTTTAAGCGGGACGAACACCGGGGAGCTGTTTTTT,CASSLSGTNTGELFF
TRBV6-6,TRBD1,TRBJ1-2,TGTGCCAGCAGTTACGACAGGGCCCCCTATGGCTACACCTTC,CASSYDRAPYGYTF
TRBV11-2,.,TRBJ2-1,TGTGCCAGCAATAGACCGGGGGGCCGGCGGTTCTTC,CASNRPGGRRFF
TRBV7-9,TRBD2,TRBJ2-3,TGTGCCAGCAGTCCCGGGACTAGCGGGACAGATACGCAGTATTTT,CASSPGTSGTDTQYF
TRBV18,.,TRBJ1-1,TGTGCCAGCTCACCAGAGGCGGAGAACACTGAAGCTTTCTTT,CASSPEAENTEAFF